This entry features one T cell receptor beta chain sequence. The CDR3 covers 15 residues. Trimming left V 0 bases short and J 6 bases short, with 14 bases between. Germline CDR1 reads ENHRY; CDR2 reads SYGVKD. TCRdb re-derived calls from the 5' RACE reads in MiXCR, one entry per CDR3 protein. The table shows about 200,000 distinct CDR3 sequences, with roughly 25% occurring only once. The source of the sample is a study of CD8 T cells in ankylosing spondylitis. The source is a male donor with ankylosing spondylitis or in good health (not recorded which). Specimen: blood, either unsorted or a sorted T cell fraction (not recorded which). This chain uses TRBV10-3 with TRBJ1-1, with D possibly TRBD1 on 5 matching bases. The CDR3 is CAISESSSRVAEAFF. In nucleotides, the CDR3 is TGTGCCATCAGTGAGTCGAGTTCCAGGGTCGCTGAAGCTTTCTTT.